Presented here are 32 T cell receptor beta chains from one specimen sequenced in a study of T cell responses to AZD1222 COVID-19 vaccine. Sequencing used immunoSEQ multiplex PCR; TCRdb keeps in-frame clones, though not all of them. The table has over 100,000 clones, 87% seen once. Material: peripheral blood, obtained on day 0 of AZD1222 vaccination. The receptors derive from an adult in good health.

The chain combines TRBV4-1 with TRBJ1-5; D unresolved. The CDR3 sequence is 17 residues long. Trimming shortened V by 1 base and J by 2 bases, and 15 bases separated the two germline ends. Germline V CDR1 and CDR2: MGHRA, YSYEKL. The CDR3 spells CASSQAYPRPGNQPQHF. DNA for the CDR3: TGCGCCAGCAGCCAAGCTTACCCTAGGCCAGGCAATCAGCCCCAGCATTTT.

This chain links TRBV23-1 with TRBJ1-5, with D unresolved. TRBV23-1 is treated as an ORF (open reading frame) with a function not yet certain. The CDR3 consists of 10 residues. V was shortened by 11 bases and J by 7 bases, with 9 bases between the two germline ends. CDR3 sequence (DNA): TGCGCCCTCCTTAGGCAGCCCCAGCATTTT. This translates into CALLRQPQHF.

The chain uses TRBV18 and TRBJ2-2, with TRBD2 as a possible D gene (5 bases). Trimming left V 0 bases short and J 1 base short, with 9 bases between. Germline values: CDR1 KGHSH, CDR2 LQKENI. The CDR3 runs 16 residues. CDR3 residues: CASSPPGRENTGELFF. CDR3 in DNA: TGTGCCAGCTCACCACCGGGCCGGGAGAACACCGGGGAGCTGTTTTTT.

About this clone: The sample holds other DNA sequences that translate to the same CDR3. This chain links TRBV6-5 with TRBJ1-3, with 7 bases aligning to TRBD1. This CDR3 is built from 15 residues. V lost 0 bases and J lost 1; bases outside the gene matches: 0. CDR1 is MNHEY, CDR2 SVGAGI, per germline. The CDR3 region is CASSYSTGSGNTIYF. The CDR3 DNA sequence: TGTGCCAGCAGTTACTCGACAGGGTCTGGAAACACCATATATTTT.

The genes are TRBV7-8 and TRBJ2-2; D is unresolved. Trimming cost V 2 bases and J 6 bases, with 7 bases left between them. There are 13 residues in the CDR3. Germline CDR1 SGHVS, CDR2 FQNEAQ. The CDR3 reads CASSLRSSGELFF. Here the CDR3 DNA reads TGTGCCAGCAGCTTACGTAGTTCCGGGGAGCTGTTTTTT.

In this sample, this clone turned up many times. This chain joins TRBV5-1 and TRBJ1-3; D remains ambiguous. V lost 4 bases and J lost 3, with 17 bases in between. Germline values: CDR1 SGHRS, CDR2 YFSETQ. The CDR3 totals 16 residues. This chain's CDR3 is CASSPDSAGYGNTIYF. The DNA of the CDR3 is TGCGCCAGCAGCCCGGACTCCGCCGGGTATGGAAACACCATATATTTT. Full variable domain (remainder filled in from reference TRBV5-1 and TRBJ1-3): KAGVTQTPRYLIKTRGQQVTLSCSPISGHRSVSWYQQTPGQGLQFLFEYFSETQRNKGNFPGRFSGRQFSNSRSEMNVSTLELGDSALYLCASSPDSAGYGNTIYFGEGSWLTVV.

The CDR3 region is CASSPDSHSGNTIYF. The CDR3 nucleotides read TGTGCCAGCAGCCCGGACAGTCACTCTGGAAACACCATATATTTT. The rearrangement uses TRBV7-2 and TRBJ1-3, with D perhaps TRBD1 (6 bases). Deletions cut 5 bases from V and 0 bases from J, with 11 bases between. This CDR3 comprises 15 residues. Germline V gene sequence: CDR1 SGHTA, CDR2 FQGNSA. The whole variable domain, remainder taken from reference TRBV7-2 and TRBJ1-3, is GAGVSQSPSNKVTEKGKDVELRCDPISGHTALYWYRQSLGQGLEFLIYFQGNSAPDKSGLPSDRFSAERTGGSVSTLTIQRTQQEDSAVYLCASSPDSHSGNTIYFGEGSWLTVV.

The genes are TRBV27 and TRBJ1-1, with 10 positions matching TRBD1. V dropped 5 bases and J dropped 0; count of bases not matched to a gene: 12. This CDR3 is built from 18 residues. Germline CDR1 is MNHEY and CDR2 is SMNVEV (reference sequence). The CDR3 sequence: CASSELWDRGTMNTEAFF. As DNA, the CDR3 is TGTGCCAGCAGTGAACTGTGGGACAGGGGTACTATGAACACTGAAGCTTTCTTT.

The chain has TRBV28 and TRBJ1-1; D is undetermined. This CDR3 has 14 amino acids. V was pared by 5 bases and J by 1 base, with 11 bases between. Germline-derived CDR1 and CDR2 are MDHEN and SYDVKM. CDR3 sequence (DNA): TGTGCCAGCAGTCGAGAGGAGTGGAACACTGAAGCTTTCTTT. This sequence encodes CASSREEWNTEAFF.

The rearrangement joins TRBV28 to TRBJ1-2; D uncertain. Trimming cost V 2 bases and J 3 bases, with 4 bases left between them. CDR1 is MDHEN and CDR2 is SYDVKM in the germline V gene. The CDR3 consists of 12 residues. Written as DNA, the CDR3 is TGTGCCAGCAGTTTAAAGTACTATGGCTACACCTTC. Protein product: CASSLKYYGYTF.

The chain uses TRBV9 and TRBJ2-3; TRBD1 matches 11 bases. The CDR3 spans 16 residues. Trimming cost V 2 bases and J 4 bases; bases outside gene matches: 6. CDR1 SGDLS and CDR2 YYNGEE come from the germline V gene. CDR3 residues: CASSVVGTGGADTQYF. The CDR3 region has the DNA TGTGCCAGCAGCGTCGTGGGGACAGGGGGGGCAGATACGCAGTATTTT.

This clone was recorded many times. V usage is TRBV6-5 and J usage is TRBJ2-7; tentative D call: TRBD1 (7 bases). The CDR3 spans 13 residues. V was trimmed by 7 bases and J by 5 bases, leaving 15 bases between them. Germline-derived CDR1 and CDR2 are MNHEY and SVGAGI. The CDR3 sequence is CASMRQGGDEQYF. CDR3 in DNA: TGTGCCAGCATGAGGCAGGGGGGCGACGAGCAGTACTTC.

The rearrangement joins TRBV2 to TRBJ1-5, with D perhaps matching TRBD1 (6 bases). The CDR3 loop spans 15 amino acids. Between the trimmed V and J ends, which lost 4 bases and 0 bases, there was a span of 10 bases. Germline assignment: CDR1 SNHLY and CDR2 FYNNEI. The CDR3 here is CASSGGQISNQPQHF. CDR3 bases: TGTGCCAGCAGTGGGGGACAAATTAGCAATCAGCCCCAGCATTTT.

V gene TRBV2 combines with J gene TRBJ1-5; D uncertain. The CDR3 is made up of 13 amino acids. CDR1 is SNHLY, CDR2 FYNNEI, per germline. Deletions cut 4 bases from V and 7 bases from J, with 11 bases between. CDR3 loop: CASSAEGRQPQHF. The CDR3 nucleotides are TGTGCCAGCAGTGCGGAGGGTCGACAGCCCCAGCATTTT. Based on the CDR3 plus reference TRBV2 and TRBJ1-5, the full variable domain is EPEVTQTPSHQVTQMGQEVILRCVPISNHLYFYWYRQILGQKVEFLVSFYNNEISEKSEIFDDQFSVERPDGSNFTLKIRSTKLEDSAMYFCASSAEGRQPQHFGDGTRLSIL.

The chain uses TRBV12-5 and TRBJ2-1, with TRBD2 matching 7 bases. The V segment lost 9 bases and the J segment 8 bases; nucleotides outside the gene matches: 4. This CDR3 has 11 amino acids. CDR1 is LGHNT and CDR2 is FRNRAP in the germline V gene. The CDR3 region is CASTRGDEQFF. The DNA of the CDR3 is TGTGCTAGCACTCGGGGGGATGAGCAGTTCTTC.

The gene calls are TRBV6-2 or TRBV6-3 and TRBJ1-2; no clear D. The CDR3 is made up of 13 amino acids. Germline V lookup: CDR1 MNHEY, CDR2 SVGEGT. V lost 2 bases and J 2 bases, leaving 6 bases between the germline ends. Written as DNA, the CDR3 is TGTGCCAGCAGTTACAGGCGGAACTATGGCTACACCTTC. Its protein product is CASSYRRNYGYTF.

This clone was recorded a few times. J is TRBJ2-3 and V is TRBV18; 8 nucleotides agree with TRBD2. V lost 3 bases and J lost 3; bases outside the gene matches: 5. Germline values: CDR1 KGHSH, CDR2 LQKENI. CDR3 length: 15 residues. CDR3 protein: CASSPLSGTTDTQYF. DNA for the CDR3: TGTGCCAGCTCACCGCTTAGCGGGACTACAGATACGCAGTATTTT.

The rearrangement links TRBV15 to TRBJ2-7; D possibly corresponds to TRBD2 (5 bases). V lost 1 base and J 0 bases, leaving 13 bases between the germline ends. The germline V gene has CDR1 LNHNV and CDR2 YYDKDF (reference sequence). The CDR3 is 16 amino acids. The CDR3 loop is CATSRVYGKSSYEQYF. The CDR3 nucleotides are TGTGCCACCAGCAGAGTTTACGGGAAGAGCTCCTACGAGCAGTACTTC.

The chain links TRBV2 to TRBJ2-3; unclear D gene. V gave up 4 bases and J gave up 6 bases, with 5 bases separating them. From germline, CDR1 is SNHLY and CDR2 FYNNEI. The CDR3 totals 11 residues. DNA for the CDR3: TGTGCCAGCAGTGGTGTGGATACGCAGTATTTT. Translation gives CASSGVDTQYF.

V is TRBV9 and J is TRBJ1-3, with TRBD1 identical over 7 bases. The CDR3 has 15 residues. Looked up from germline, CDR1 is SGDLS and CDR2 is YYNGEE. V shed 4 bases, J shed 1 base, and the junction held 5 bases outside the gene matches. DNA for the CDR3: TGTGCCAGCAGCAGCAGGGGGGTTTCTGGAAACACCATATATTTT. Encoded protein: CASSSRGVSGNTIYF.

This clone was observed a handful of times. The chain links TRBV21-1 to TRBJ2-1; the DNA was not compared with TRBD2, the D call given in the table. TRBV21-1 is annotated as a pseudogene. The CDR3 runs to 16 residues. CDR3: CASSNPGTQRVNEQFF. In DNA, the CDR3 is TGTGCCAGCAGCAACCCCGGGACTCAGAGGGTCAATGAGCAGTTCTTC.

This chain joins TRBV11-2 and TRBJ2-3; unclear D gene. Germline lookup yields CDR1 SGHAT and CDR2 FQNNGV. The V gene lost 10 bases and the J gene lost 6 bases, with 17 bases spanning the gap. The CDR3 covers 13 residues. CDR3 bases: TGTGCCACCTCGGGCGGTTGGGGTGATACGCAGTATTTT. Its translation: CATSGGWGDTQYF.

The chain has TRBV7-8 and TRBJ2-3, with D maybe TRBD2 (5 bases). The germline V gene has CDR1 SGHVS and CDR2 FQNEAQ. The CDR3 has 17 amino acids. With 5 bases removed from V and 2 bases from J, the gap between germline ends came to 20 bases. CDR3: CASSRGSTGIFTDTQYF. DNA for the CDR3: TGTGCCAGCAGCCGAGGGTCTACCGGAATTTTCACAGATACGCAGTATTTT.

This chain links TRBV10-3 with TRBJ2-2, with no clear D. This CDR3 contains 15 residues. CDR1 is ENHRY, CDR2 SYGVKD, per germline. V lost 1 base and J 0 bases, leaving 6 bases between the germline ends. The CDR3 sequence: CAISEFSANTGELFF. As DNA, the CDR3 is TGTGCCATCAGTGAGTTTTCGGCGAACACCGGGGAGCTGTTTTTT.

The V and J genes are TRBV28 and TRBJ1-1, with 9 bases matching TRBD1. J was trimmed by 1 base and V by 0 bases; bases with no gene match: 3. CDR3 length: 16 amino acids. From germline, CDR1 is MDHEN and CDR2 SYDVKM. DNA for the CDR3: TGTGCCAGCAGTTTATGGGACAGGGGTCCGAACACTGAAGCTTTCTTT. It yields the protein CASSLWDRGPNTEAFF.

This chain uses TRBV3-1 (or the pseudogene TRBV3-2) with TRBJ1-1; the D is unclear. CDR3 length equals 17 residues. Germline V lookup: CDR1 LGHDT, CDR2 YNNKEL (reference sequence). The ends were cut back, 0 bases at V and 2 bases at J, with 16 bases in the middle. DNA of the CDR3: TGTGCCAGCAGCCAAGAGAGGCCAGGTCGGGGAAACACTGAAGCTTTCTTT. Its protein product is CASSQERPGRGNTEAFF.

The V call is TRBV15, the J call TRBJ2-1; weak D call: TRBD2 (6 bases). Trimming took off 0 bases at V and 4 bases at J, with 19 bases between the two ends. The length of the CDR3 is 18 residues. Per germline, CDR1 LNHNV and CDR2 YYDKDF (reference sequence). The CDR3 DNA is TGTGCCACCAGCAGAGATCGCGGGACTCTAGGGAGATACAATGAGCAGTTCTTC. Residues: CATSRDRGTLGRYNEQFF.

J is TRBJ2-3 and V is TRBV5-4; 7 bases line up with TRBD1. The V and J ends lost 4 bases and 2 bases, in that order; junction bases with no gene match: 7. Germline values: CDR1 SGHNT, CDR2 YYREEE (reference sequence). This CDR3 has 15 residues. The CDR3 loop reads CASSPPGTVTDTQYF. As DNA, the CDR3 is TGTGCCAGCAGCCCACCGGGGACAGTCACAGATACGCAGTATTTT. Looking up the rest from reference TRBV5-4 and TRBJ2-3 gives the full variable domain: ETGVTQSPTHLIKTRGQQVTLRCSSQSGHNTVSWYQQALGQGPQFIFQYYREEENGRGNFPPRFSGLQFPNYSSELNVNALELDDSALYLCASSPPGTVTDTQYFGPGTRLTVL.

This clone was detected once. The rearrangement links TRBV18 to TRBJ2-7; the match to TRBD2 covers 7 bases. V lost 0 bases, J lost 0 bases, and 5 bases stayed unmatched. CDR1 is KGHSH, CDR2 LQKENI, per germline. This CDR3 spans 16 amino acids. The CDR3 spells CASSPPGRGDSYEQYF. DNA of the CDR3: TGTGCCAGCTCACCACCTGGCCGGGGGGACTCCTACGAGCAGTACTTC. Complete variable domain (other parts from reference TRBV18 and TRBJ2-7): NAGVMQNPRHLVRRRGQEARLRCSPMKGHSHVYWYRQLPEEGLKFMVYLQKENIIDESGMPKERFSAEFPKEGPSILRIQQVVRGDSAAYFCASSPPGRGDSYEQYFGPGTRLTVT.

This clone was counted only a few times. V usage is TRBV11-2 and J usage is TRBJ1-5; D is possibly TRBD1 (5 bases). Trimming took 1 base from V and 5 from J, leaving 12 bases between them. This CDR3 is built from 15 residues. CDR1 is SGHAT and CDR2 is FQNNGV in the germline V gene. The CDR3 region has the DNA TGTGCCAGCAGCTTAGGCCAGGGAGGCTATCAGCCCCAGCATTTT. Protein: CASSLGQGGYQPQHF.

The V and J genes are TRBV6-1 and TRBJ2-2; D may be TRBD2 (5 bases). CDR1 and CDR2 from the germline V gene are MNHNS and SASEGT. Trimming took 2 bases from V and 3 from J, leaving 7 bases between them. The CDR3 sequence is 14 residues long. CDR3 residues: CASSESGDTGELFF. The CDR3 DNA reads TGTGCCAGCAGTGAATCCGGGGACACCGGGGAGCTGTTTTTT.

The chain links TRBV7-9 to TRBJ2-6, with 10 nucleotides matching TRBD1. Per germline, CDR1 SEHNR and CDR2 FQNEAQ (reference sequence). The CDR3 extends over 17 amino acids. The trim removed 5 bases at V and 1 base at J, leaving 5 bases unmatched. CDR3 bases: TGTGCCAGCAGCCGGACAGGGGGACTTTCTGGGGCCAACGTCCTGACTTTC. It translates to CASSRTGGLSGANVLTF.